Presented here are 11 T cell receptor beta chains from one specimen sequenced in a study of PD-1 blockade in mismatch repair-deficient tumors. Repertoires were generated with immunoSEQ multiplex PCR, while TCRdb's copy carries only in-frame clones and drops some. Altogether 90,000 to 120,000 clones are present, about four fifths being singletons, with the ten largest covering approximately 6.5%. The material sequenced was peripheral blood, taken approximately 36 weeks after starting pembrolizumab. These receptor sequences come from an adult with mismatch repair-deficient cancer.

The chain joins TRBV15 to TRBJ2-3, with 14 nucleotides matching TRBD2. Germline V gene sequence: CDR1 LNHNV, CDR2 YYDKDF (reference sequence). The V gene end was trimmed by 0 bases and the J gene end by 1 base; junction bases not matched to a gene: 6. This CDR3 spans 19 amino acids. The CDR3 DNA reads as TGTGCCACCAGCAGAGAGGGACTAGCGGGAGTGGTTGGCACAGATACGCAGTATTTT. Protein product: CATSREGLAGVVGTDTQYF.

The chain links TRBV15 to TRBJ2-7, with 9 bases identical to TRBD1. V gave up 0 bases and J gave up 8 bases; unmatched junction bases: 8. In germline, CDR1 is LNHNV, CDR2 YYDKDF (reference sequence). This CDR3 is built from 15 residues. CDR3: CATSRDYGTGNKQYF. The CDR3 DNA follows: TGTGCCACCAGCAGAGATTATGGGACAGGGAACAAGCAGTACTTC. The variable domain in full, with the rest retrieved from reference TRBV15 and TRBJ2-7, is DAMVIQNPRYQVTQFGKPVTLSCSQTLNHNVMYWYQQKSSQAPKLLFHYYDKDFNNEADTPDNFQSRRPNTSFCFLDIRSPGLGDTAMYLCATSRDYGTGNKQYFGPGTRLTVT.

The chain links TRBV19 to TRBJ2-5; TRBD1 aligns across 7 bases. The germline V gene has CDR1 LNHDA and CDR2 SQIVND (reference sequence). The CDR3 runs 15 residues. V was pared by 5 bases and J by 2 bases, with 8 bases of the junction left unmatched. In nucleotides, the CDR3 is TGTGCCAGTAGTGCACAGACAGGGTTTCAAGAGACCCAGTACTTC. It is translated as CASSAQTGFQETQYF.

The chain uses TRBV5-1 and TRBJ2-5; no clear D gene. Deletions cut 7 bases from V and 4 bases from J, with 11 bases between. CDR1 SGHRS and CDR2 YFSETQ come from the germline V gene. CDR3 length: 12 residues. The CDR3 bases are TGCGCCAGCTCTAGAACGGGAGAGACCCAGTACTTC. The encoded protein is CASSRTGETQYF.

This clone has a handful of counts. The genes are TRBV6-5 and TRBJ1-1; D remains ambiguous. This CDR3 contains 12 residues. V lost 8 bases and J lost 1, with 8 bases in between. Germline assignment: CDR1 MNHEY and CDR2 SVGAGI. The CDR3 coding sequence is TGTGCCAGCCGCAGAGGGAACACTGAAGCTTTCTTT. Translating it yields CASRRGNTEAFF.

The rearrangement links TRBV19 to TRBJ2-3; D is perhaps TRBD1 or TRBD2 (5 bases each). The V gene lost 5 bases and the J gene lost 4 bases, with 7 bases spanning the gap. The CDR3 totals 12 residues. Germline V gene data show CDR1 as LNHDA and CDR2 as SQIVND (reference sequence). CDR3 sequence (DNA): TGTGCCAGTAGTGGGGGTTCAGATACGCAGTATTTT. It is translated as CASSGGSDTQYF.

This chain connects TRBV25-1 to TRBJ2-4; D remains unclear. This CDR3 has 15 residues. Germline loops: CDR1 MGHDK, CDR2 SYGVNS. The V gene lost 5 bases and the J gene lost 2 bases, with 13 bases spanning the gap. The CDR3 is CASSPLESSKNIQYF. In nucleotides, the CDR3 is TGTGCCAGCAGTCCGTTGGAGAGTTCCAAAAACATTCAGTACTTC.

This chain connects TRBV14 to TRBJ2-2; 10 bases align to TRBD2. V shed 4 bases, J shed 6 bases, and the junction held 5 bases outside the gene matches. Germline V CDR1 and CDR2: SGHDN, FVKESK. The CDR3 runs 15 residues. Written as DNA, the CDR3 is TGTGCCAGCAGCCCTAGCGGGAGCCCCCCCGGGGAGCTGTTTTTT. It encodes CASSPSGSPPGELFF.

As DNA, the CDR3 is TGTGCCAGCAGTAAAGCCTACGAGCAGTACTTC. Translating gives CASSKAYEQYF. This sequence joins TRBV6-5 and TRBJ2-7; D is unclear. Deletions cut 5 bases from V and 2 bases from J, with 4 bases between. Germline CDR1 and CDR2: MNHEY and SVGAGI. The CDR3 loop spans 11 amino acids.

V usage is TRBV11-3 and J usage is TRBJ1-1, with D possibly matching TRBD1 (6 bases). From germline, CDR1 is SGHNT and CDR2 YENEEA. The V end was cut by 5 bases, the J end by 3 bases, with 19 bases between. The CDR3 runs 16 residues. The CDR3 sequence is CASSGTSLPGYTEAFF. CDR3 sequence (DNA): TGTGCCAGCAGCGGGACATCGTTACCGGGGTACACTGAAGCTTTCTTT.

The chain employs TRBV9 and TRBJ1-2, with D uncertain. Germline CDR1 is SGDLS and CDR2 is YYNGEE. Trimming left V 4 bases short and J 3 bases short, with 7 bases between. The CDR3 contains 12 residues. CDR3 DNA sequence: TGTGCCAGCAGCAGGGCTGACTATGGCTACACCTTC. It translates to CASSRADYGYTF.